The T cell receptor beta chain under discussion was sequenced for a study of cytomegalovirus exposure and HLA in healthy donors. Study-wide results and limits: A link between a missense DCLRE1C variant and TCR beta V- and J-gene trimming emerged from a later analysis.

This CDR3 spans 14 amino acids. The J segment lost 0 bases and the V segment lost 3 bases, leaving 0 bases of the junction unmatched. Germline CDR1 is SGHAT and CDR2 is FQNNGV. 60 Vbeta and 13 Jbeta primers were used in PCR. Libraries were prepared by immunoSEQ multiplex PCR; TCRdb keeps only in-frame clonotypes and omits some of them. Found here are 150,000 to 200,000 clones, approximately 71% of them singletons; the top ten hold more than 1.3%. A remark on this clone: The antigen is not known.

The chain combines TRBV11-2 with TRBJ1-1, with 8 bases matching TRBD1. This clonotype originated in a girl aged 10-17 years in good health and CMV-seronegative. The sequencing sample was made of PBMCs. The CDR3 region has the DNA TGTGCCAGCAGCTTGGGACAGGTGAACACTGAAGCTTTCTTT. Its translation: CASSLGQVNTEAFF.